One T cell receptor beta chain is described in this entry. The target antigen is unknown. MiXCR, applied by TCRdb to the 5' RACE reads, yields one record per CDR3 protein. The sample consists of some 500,000 distinct CDR3 sequences, approximately 22% of them appearing once. The germline V gene encodes CDR1 MDHEN and CDR2 SYDVKM. This CDR3 region has 14 residues. V dropped 6 bases and J dropped 6 bases, with 16 bases sitting between them. The entry originates in a study of identical twins. General study points: Twins showed weaker excess sharing in their beta out-of-frame sequences.

A further study also used this sample, focusing on T cells expressing NK-cell markers. As reported in that work: In a few donors, dominant clonotypes made up roughly 25-60.1% of CD3+CD56-NKG2C+ cells. The study left the HCMV specificity of expanded NKG2C+ T cell clones unresolved.

The receptor was isolated from a woman aged 18-29 years in good health. The sample consisted of CD4+ T cells sorted from blood. The J gene is TRBJ2-3, the V gene TRBV28, with D hard to call. CDR3 amino acids: CASSRSPNFDTQYF. CDR3 in DNA: TGTGCCAGCAGCCGATCCCCGAATTTTGATACGCAGTATTTT.